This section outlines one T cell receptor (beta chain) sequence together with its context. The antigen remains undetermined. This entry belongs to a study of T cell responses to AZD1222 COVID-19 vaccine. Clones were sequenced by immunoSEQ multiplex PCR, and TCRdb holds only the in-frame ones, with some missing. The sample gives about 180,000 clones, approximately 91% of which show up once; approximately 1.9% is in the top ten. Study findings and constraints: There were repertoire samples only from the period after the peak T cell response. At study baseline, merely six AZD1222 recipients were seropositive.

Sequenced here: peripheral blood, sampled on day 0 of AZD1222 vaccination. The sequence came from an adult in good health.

Written as DNA, the CDR3 is TGTGCCTGTTCCAACTATGGCTACACCTTC. Amino acids: CACSNYGYTF. This chain connects TRBV30 to TRBJ1-2, with D unclear. There are 10 residues in the CDR3. Germline CDR1 is GTSNPN and CDR2 is SVGIG (reference sequence). V dropped 6 bases and J dropped 2 bases, with 4 bases sitting between them.